The table lists the clone carrying this T cell receptor beta chain with a few counts. In the original workflow: It was from reference gene primer amplification that nucleated cell counts were estimated. Profiled with immunoSEQ multiplex PCR; TCRdb holds only in-frame clones, not every one. V and J calls plus clone size are reproduced from that table; the DNA served to infer D and trimming. The repertoire holds approximately 240,000 clones, more than 70% seen once, with roughly 2% in the top ten. The data originate from a study of blood T cell repertoires in COVID-19. The wider study: Acute and convalescent COVID-19 samples came from the United States, Italy and Spain. T cells, B-cell-depleted T cells, or PBMCs provided the cDNA or gDNA that served as material.

The CDR3 is 14 residues long. V lost 6 bases and J 5 bases, leaving 11 bases between the germline ends. Germline-derived CDR1 and CDR2 are MNHEY and SVGAGI. This clonotype originated in a woman aged 40-49 years who had recovered from COVID-19. The V call is TRBV6-5, the J call TRBJ1-6; possible D gene TRBD1, 5 bases. The sequenced sample consisted of peripheral blood. CDR3 loop: CASSYAGDNSPLHF. CDR3 nucleotide sequence: TGTGCCAGCAGCTACGCGGGGGATAATTCACCCCTCCACTTT.